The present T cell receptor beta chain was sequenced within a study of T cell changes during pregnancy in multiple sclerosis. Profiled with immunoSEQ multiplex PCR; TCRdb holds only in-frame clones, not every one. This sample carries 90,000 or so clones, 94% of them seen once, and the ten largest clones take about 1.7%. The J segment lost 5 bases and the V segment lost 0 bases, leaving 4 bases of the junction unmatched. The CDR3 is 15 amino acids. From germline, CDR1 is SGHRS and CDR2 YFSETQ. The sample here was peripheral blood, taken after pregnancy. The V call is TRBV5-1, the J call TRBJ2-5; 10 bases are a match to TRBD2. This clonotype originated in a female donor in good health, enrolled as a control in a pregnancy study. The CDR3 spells CASSLELSGRETQYF. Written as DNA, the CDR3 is TGCGCCAGCAGCTTGGAACTTAGCGGGAGGGAGACCCAGTACTTC. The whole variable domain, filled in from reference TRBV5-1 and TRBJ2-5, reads KAGVTQTPRYLIKTRGQQVTLSCSPISGHRSVSWYQQTPGQGLQFLFEYFSETQRNKGNFPGRFSGRQFSNSRSEMNVSTLELGDSALYLCASSLELSGRETQYFGPGTRLLVL.